The 5 T cell receptor beta chains presented below share a single source sample, sequenced in a study of T cell repertoires in cytomegalovirus infection. TCRdb analysed the reads with MiXCR anew, one entry per CDR3 protein. The data hold about 400,000 distinct CDR3 sequences, with around a third observed a single time. What these receptors recognize is not known. The source material was cultured PBMCs, sampled from culture after CMV antigen stimulation. The receptor set was obtained from a human donor in good health (CMV status not recorded). Some clones in this sample may be carry-over from other donors' samples.

The CDR3 bases are TGTGCCAGCAGCGACGACCGGGACGGACTCAATGAGCAGTTCTTC. Encoded protein: CASSDDRDGLNEQFF. V is TRBV5-6 and J is TRBJ2-1; D might be TRBD1 or TRBD2, each matching 5 bases. Germline values: CDR1 SGHDT, CDR2 YYEEEE. Trimming cost V 4 bases and J 6 bases, with 17 bases left between them. The CDR3 is 15 amino acids. The full variable domain, rest sourced from reference TRBV5-6 and TRBJ2-1, is DAGVTQSPTHLIKTRGQQVTLRCSPKSGHDTVSWYQQALGQGPQFIFQYYEEEERQRGNFPDRFSGHQFPNYSSELNVNALLLGDSALYLCASSDDRDGLNEQFFGPGTRLTVL.

The chain links TRBV7-2 to TRBJ2-3; D not certain. The V gene's germline CDR1 is SGHTA and CDR2 FQGNSA. The CDR3 has 16 amino acids. V was clipped by 5 bases and J by 0 bases, with 15 bases between them. For the CDR3, the DNA is TGTGCCAGCAGCACTGGCGGTAGGCTTAGCACAGATACGCAGTATTTT. Protein sequence: CASSTGGRLSTDTQYF.

V is TRBV19 and J is TRBJ2-1; 10 positions agree with TRBD2. CDR3 length equals 14 residues. Germline trimming cut 10 bases from V and 8 bases from J; bases unmatched to any gene: 11. Germline V gene data show CDR1 as LNHDA and CDR2 as SQIVND (reference sequence). DNA of the CDR3: TGTGCCACCCACCCTAGCGGGAGTGGAGATGAGCAGTTCTTC. Translated, it gives CATHPSGSGDEQFF.

This clonotype was counted only a few times. The chain recombines TRBV15 with TRBJ2-1; D not resolved. The CDR3 runs to 12 residues. Per the germline V gene, CDR1 is LNHNV and CDR2 is YYDKDF (reference sequence). V gave up 0 bases and J gave up 13 bases, with 10 bases separating them. This CDR3 reads CATSRDRRIQFF. CDR3 in DNA: TGTGCCACCAGCAGAGATCGAAGGATACAGTTCTTC.

The chain couples TRBV20-1 to TRBJ2-1, with D maybe TRBD2 (6 bases). Germline V gene sequence: CDR1 DFQATT, CDR2 SNEGSKA (reference sequence). The CDR3 spans 14 residues. V was clipped by 1 base and J by 8 bases, with 15 bases between them. DNA of the CDR3: TGCAGTGCTAGAGTTGGGACTCTAGTGGATGAGCAGTTCTTC. Its translation is CSARVGTLVDEQFF.